These T cell receptor beta chains were read from a single sample in a study of T cells in localized non-small cell lung cancer. TCRdb's copy holds only in-frame clones and misses some; the assay was immunoSEQ multiplex PCR. The table includes 40,000 or so clones, about four fifths detected once. The sample here was peripheral blood, taken before any cancer treatment. All receptors derive from a male donor aged 60 or over with stage III squamous cell lung carcinoma. The CDR3 runs from the conserved cysteine through the conserved F or W. The D gene is left open where the match is weak. Part of the rows lack a size; the others show once, few, many or a class for expanded clones.

J gene: TRBJ1-1
CDR3 length: 14
D gene: NA
clone size: NA
V gene: TRBV28
CDR3 DNA: TGTGCCAGCAGATTAGTGGGACTGAACACTGAAGCTTTCTTT
CDR3 protein: CASRLVGLNTEAFF

J gene: TRBJ1-6
CDR3 length: 14
D gene: NA
clone size: NA
V gene: TRBV19
CDR3 DNA: TGTGCCAGTAAGGGTGGGGACTATAATTCACCCCTCCACTTT
CDR3 protein: CASKGGDYNSPLHF

J gene: TRBJ2-1
CDR3 length: 13
D gene: NA
clone size: few
V gene: TRBV5-4
CDR3 DNA: TGTGCCAGCAGCTCCAGGGGGGGGAATGAGCAGTTCTTC
CDR3 protein: CASSSRGGNEQFF

J gene: TRBJ1-1
CDR3 length: 15
D gene: TRBD1
clone size: few
V gene: TRBV29-1
CDR3 DNA: TGCAGCGTTAGTATCGCAGGGGGCCTGAACACTGAAGCTTTCTTT
CDR3 protein: CSVSIAGGLNTEAFF

J gene: TRBJ1-1
CDR3 length: 16
D gene: NA
clone size: NA
V gene: TRBV21-1
CDR3 DNA: TGTGCCAGCAGCAAAGTTATCAGCGCGGCGAACACTGAAGCTTTCTTT
CDR3 protein: CASSKVISAANTEAFF

J gene: TRBJ1-5
CDR3 length: 13
D gene: NA
clone size: NA
V gene: TRBV10-3
CDR3 DNA: TGTGCCATCGGGCCAGAACCTTATCAGCCCCAGCATTTT
CDR3 protein: CAIGPEPYQPQHF

J gene: TRBJ1-5
CDR3 length: 14
D gene: NA
clone size: NA
V gene: TRBV6-6
CDR3 DNA: TGTGCCAGCAGTTATACGAGCAGGAATCAGCCCCAGCATTTT
CDR3 protein: CASSYTSRNQPQHF

J gene: TRBJ2-4
CDR3 length: 16
D gene: NA
clone size: NA
V gene: TRBV5-4
CDR3 DNA: TGTGCCAGCAGCTCGGGCGGCTTACCGGCCAAAAACATTCAGTACTTC
CDR3 protein: CASSSGGLPAKNIQYF

J gene: TRBJ2-3
CDR3 length: 16
D gene: TRBD2
clone size: NA
V gene: TRBV6-5
CDR3 DNA: TGTGCCAGCAGTTACTCATCGGGACTAGCATCAGATACGCAGTATTTT
CDR3 protein: CASSYSSGLASDTQYF

J gene: TRBJ1-5
CDR3 length: 15
D gene: NA
clone size: NA
V gene: TRBV30
CDR3 DNA: TGTGCCTGGAGTGTAAGCTGGCTCGGTGGGCAGCCCCAGCATTTT
CDR3 protein: CAWSVSWLGGQPQHF

J gene: TRBJ2-1
CDR3 length: 15
D gene: TRBD1
clone size: NA
V gene: TRBV6-5
CDR3 DNA: TGTGCCAGCAGTAATGGACAGGGGGCCCATAATGAGCAGTTCTTC
CDR3 protein: CASSNGQGAHNEQFF

J gene: TRBJ2-7
CDR3 length: 16
D gene: NA
clone size: NA
V gene: TRBV6-1
CDR3 DNA: TGTGCCAGCAGTGACGTGCGCGGCAGGGGCTCCTACGAGCAGTACTTC
CDR3 protein: CASSDVRGRGSYEQYF

J gene: TRBJ2-7
CDR3 length: 13
D gene: NA
clone size: NA
V gene: TRBV11-3
CDR3 DNA: TGTGCCAGCAGCCGATCCAACGGGGGCGAGCAGTACTTC
CDR3 protein: CASSRSNGGEQYF

J gene: TRBJ1-2
CDR3 length: 12
D gene: NA
clone size: NA
V gene: TRBV7-2
CDR3 DNA: TGTGCCAGCAGCTTAATGAGTTATGGCTACACCTTC
CDR3 protein: CASSLMSYGYTF

J gene: TRBJ1-1
CDR3 length: 15
D gene: TRBD1
clone size: NA
V gene: TRBV9
CDR3 DNA: TGTGCCAGCAGCCTACGACAGGGGAAGAACACTGAAGCTTTCTTT
CDR3 protein: CASSLRQGKNTEAFF

J gene: TRBJ1-2
CDR3 length: 13
D gene: TRBD1
clone size: NA
V gene: TRBV30
CDR3 DNA: TGTGCCTGGAGTGTAATCACAGGGGGCGGCTACACCTTC
CDR3 protein: CAWSVITGGGYTF

J gene: TRBJ2-1
CDR3 length: 15
D gene: TRBD2
clone size: few
V gene: TRBV7-9
CDR3 DNA: TGTGCCAGCAGCTTATCGCTAGCGGGAGGGGGTGAGCAGTTCTTC
CDR3 protein: CASSLSLAGGGEQFF

J gene: TRBJ1-5
CDR3 length: 13
D gene: NA
clone size: NA
V gene: TRBV9
CDR3 DNA: TGTGCCAGCAGCGTAGACAAGGATCAGCCCCAGCATTTT
CDR3 protein: CASSVDKDQPQHF

J gene: TRBJ2-5
CDR3 length: 12
D gene: NA
clone size: NA
V gene: TRBV6-1
CDR3 DNA: TGTGCCAGCAGTCCGGACCGGGTAACCCAGTACTTC
CDR3 protein: CASSPDRVTQYF

J gene: TRBJ1-1
CDR3 length: 13
D gene: NA
clone size: NA
V gene: TRBV14
CDR3 DNA: TGTGCCAGCAGCCAAGCCATCCTCACTGAAGCTTTCTTT
CDR3 protein: CASSQAILTEAFF

J gene: TRBJ2-3
CDR3 length: 14
D gene: TRBD2
clone size: NA
V gene: TRBV5-1
CDR3 DNA: TGCGCCAGCAGCTTGAGTACCGGGGGGGATACGCAGTATTTT
CDR3 protein: CASSLSTGGDTQYF

J gene: TRBJ2-7
CDR3 length: 13
D gene: NA
clone size: NA
V gene: TRBV7-6
CDR3 DNA: TGTGCCAGCAGCCTAAACAGGGCGGGCGAGCAGTACTTC
CDR3 protein: CASSLNRAGEQYF

J gene: TRBJ2-1
CDR3 length: 15
D gene: TRBD1
clone size: NA
V gene: TRBV5-6
CDR3 DNA: TGTGCCAGCAGCTTGAACAGGGGTCCCCACAATGAGCAGTTCTTC
CDR3 protein: CASSLNRGPHNEQFF